Listed below are T cell receptor beta chains from one sample, sequenced in a study of blood T cell repertoires in COVID-19. TCRdb's copy holds only in-frame clones and misses some; the assay was immunoSEQ multiplex PCR. The sample carries about 230,000 clones, roughly 85% recorded once. Input material: peripheral blood. The origin of the receptors is a woman between 70 and 85 years old with active or convalescent COVID-19. The CDR3 runs from the conserved cysteine through the conserved F or W. The D gene is left open where the match is weak. Clone sizes are given selectively: once, few, many, or a class where the clone is expanded.

V gene	J gene	clone size	D gene	CDR3 protein	CDR3 DNA
TRBV28	TRBJ2-7	-	-	CASSSPTGYHEQYF	TGTGCCAGCAGTTCGCCAACGGGGTACCACGAGCAGTACTTC
TRBV9	TRBJ2-7	medium-sized	TRBD1	CASSRDRAYEQYF	TGTGCCAGCAGCCGGGACAGGGCCTACGAGCAGTACTTC
TRBV11-3	TRBJ2-7	-	TRBD2	CASSPTSGSNEQYF	TGTGCCAGCAGCCCGACTAGCGGGAGTAATGAGCAGTACTTC
TRBV7-9	TRBJ1-3	few	-	CASSLVDWAGKGRNTIYF	TGTGCCAGCAGCTTAGTGGATTGGGCAGGGAAAGGAAGAAACACCATATATTTT
TRBV27	TRBJ1-4	-	TRBD1	CASSLWAGGITNEKLFF	TGTGCCAGCAGTTTATGGGCAGGGGGCATAACTAATGAAAAACTGTTTTTT
TRBV5-1	TRBJ2-1	-	-	CASSPRGSSYNEQFF	TGCGCCAGCAGCCCCAGGGGAAGCTCCTACAATGAGCAGTTCTTC
TRBV19	TRBJ2-3	-	-	CASSPQDRDNTQYF	TGTGCCAGTTCCCCCCAGGACAGAGATAATACGCAGTATTTT
TRBV6-5	TRBJ1-6	-	-	CASTYGGRTNSPLHF	TGTGCCAGCACCTACGGAGGACGGACTAATTCACCCCTCCACTTT
TRBV15	TRBJ2-4	-	-	CATSQRRGTKNIQYF	TGTGCCACCAGCCAGCGGAGGGGAACCAAAAACATTCAGTACTTC
TRBV6-2/TRBV6-3	TRBJ2-7	-	-	CASSRPGHPDKVEFSYEQYF	TGTGCCAGCAGTAGACCGGGACATCCGGACAAGGTTGAATTTTCCTACGAGCAGTACTTC
TRBV7-3	TRBJ2-2	-	-	CASSLNGQGNTGELFF	TGTGCCAGCAGCTTAAACGGGCAGGGAAACACCGGGGAGCTGTTTTTT
TRBV18	TRBJ2-7	once	-	CASSPRQSSYEQYF	TGTGCCAGCTCACCCAGACAGAGCTCCTACGAGCAGTACTTC
TRBV3-1/TRBV3-2	TRBJ2-5	few	-	CASSRTVRETQYF	TGTGCCAGCAGCCGGACAGTCCGGGAGACCCAGTACTTC
TRBV28	TRBJ1-2	-	TRBD1	CASSLSSGTGDGYTF	TGTGCCAGCAGTTTATCTTCCGGGACAGGGGACGGCTACACCTTC
TRBV19	TRBJ2-7	few	-	CASSIGRSSYEQYF	TGTGCCAGTAGTATAGGGCGGAGTAGCTACGAGCAGTACTTC
TRBV30	TRBJ1-4	few	-	CAWIPRGLGKLFF	TGTGCCTGGATCCCCCGGGGTTTAGGAAAACTGTTTTTT
TRBV2	TRBJ1-1	-	TRBD1	CASSGQGRSNTEAFF	TGTGCCAGCAGCGGACAGGGGCGCTCGAACACTGAAGCTTTCTTT
TRBV7-6	TRBJ2-2	-	TRBD1	CASSFHRGSNTGELFF	TGTGCCAGCAGCTTTCACAGGGGTTCGAACACCGGGGAGCTGTTTTTT
TRBV6-6	TRBJ1-3	-	-	CASSLRDSRNTIYF	TGTGCCAGCAGCTTACGGGACTCTAGAAACACCATATATTTT
TRBV3-1/TRBV3-2	TRBJ2-1	-	TRBD2	CASSQPTSGSSYNEQFF	TGTGCCAGCAGCCAGCCGACTAGCGGGAGCTCCTACAATGAGCAGTTCTTC
TRBV19	TRBJ1-1	-	TRBD1	CASIPGTAEGEAFF	TGTGCCAGTATCCCCGGGACAGCGGAGGGTGAAGCTTTCTTT
TRBV6-6	TRBJ2-3	once	TRBD1	CASSPDRRRGLGTDTQYF	TGTGCCAGCAGTCCGGACAGGAGGAGAGGCCTTGGCACAGATACGCAGTATTTT
TRBV19	TRBJ2-6	once	-	CASSWWGASSGANVLTF	TGTGCCAGTAGTTGGTGGGGCGCCTCCTCGGGGGCCAACGTCCTGACTTTC
TRBV7-7	TRBJ2-5	once	TRBD1	CASSLVGQGSQYF	TGTGCCAGCAGCTTAGTTGGACAGGGGTCCCAGTACTTC
TRBV25-1	TRBJ2-5	-	TRBD1	CASSQAGTVETQYF	TGTGCCAGCAGTCAGGCCGGGACAGTAGAGACCCAGTACTTC
TRBV3-1/TRBV3-2	TRBJ2-7	-	-	CASSQGSSPFHYEQYF	TGTGCCAGCAGCCAAGGTTCCAGTCCATTCCACTACGAGCAGTACTTC
TRBV29-1	TRBJ1-1	-	-	CSVVVNTEAFF	TGCAGCGTTGTAGTGAACACTGAAGCTTTCTTT
TRBV15	TRBJ2-2	-	-	CATRPGRGYGELFF	TGTGCCACCCGGCCGGGCAGGGGATACGGGGAGCTGTTTTTT
TRBV18	TRBJ1-1	-	-	CASSPTRNTEAFF	TGTGCCAGCTCACCAACGAGGAACACTGAAGCTTTCTTT
TRBV2	TRBJ2-6	-	TRBD1	CASRPGQGGSKSGANVLTF	TGTGCCAGCAGGCCTGGACAGGGGGGTAGTAAGTCTGGGGCCAACGTCCTGACTTTC
TRBV6-4	TRBJ1-4	once	TRBD1	CAIFYMGQGAATNEKLFF	TGTGCCATCTTCTATATGGGACAGGGGGCCGCAACTAATGAAAAACTGTTTTTT
TRBV18	TRBJ1-1	-	TRBD1	CASSPRTGASVDEAFF	TGTGCCAGCTCACCCCGGACAGGGGCTAGTGTTGATGAAGCTTTCTTT
TRBV10-2	TRBJ2-1	-	-	CASRADRMNYNEQFF	TGCGCCAGCAGAGCCGACAGGATGAACTACAATGAGCAGTTCTTC
TRBV10-3	TRBJ2-2	-	-	CAISGSGQGITGELFF	TGTGCCATCAGTGGTTCGGGTCAGGGTATCACCGGGGAGCTGTTTTTT
TRBV5-4	TRBJ2-3	-	TRBD2	CASSPGRGTSTDTQYF	TGTGCCAGCAGTCCCGGGCGGGGGACTAGCACAGATACGCAGTATTTT
TRBV9	TRBJ2-1	-	-	CASSVEGSGYNEQFF	TGTGCCAGCAGCGTAGAGGGTAGCGGCTACAATGAGCAGTTCTTC
TRBV19	TRBJ1-2	-	TRBD1	CASSPTGVDYGYTF	TGTGCCAGTTCGCCGACAGGGGTCGACTATGGCTACACCTTC
TRBV30	TRBJ2-3	-	-	CAWSDLGGAYTQYF	TGTGCCTGGAGTGACTTAGGGGGGGCTTATACGCAGTATTTT
TRBV28	TRBJ1-3	-	-	CASSLGGPPYSGNTIYF	TGTGCCAGCAGTTTAGGAGGGCCCCCCTACTCTGGAAACACCATATATTTT
TRBV28	TRBJ2-5	-	TRBD1	CASSFSRQGGGTQYF	TGTGCCAGCAGTTTCTCAAGACAGGGTGGAGGGACCCAGTACTTC
TRBV5-1	TRBJ2-1	-	TRBD2	CASGGETPSYNEQFF	TGCGCCAGCGGGGGGGAGACACCCTCCTACAATGAGCAGTTCTTC